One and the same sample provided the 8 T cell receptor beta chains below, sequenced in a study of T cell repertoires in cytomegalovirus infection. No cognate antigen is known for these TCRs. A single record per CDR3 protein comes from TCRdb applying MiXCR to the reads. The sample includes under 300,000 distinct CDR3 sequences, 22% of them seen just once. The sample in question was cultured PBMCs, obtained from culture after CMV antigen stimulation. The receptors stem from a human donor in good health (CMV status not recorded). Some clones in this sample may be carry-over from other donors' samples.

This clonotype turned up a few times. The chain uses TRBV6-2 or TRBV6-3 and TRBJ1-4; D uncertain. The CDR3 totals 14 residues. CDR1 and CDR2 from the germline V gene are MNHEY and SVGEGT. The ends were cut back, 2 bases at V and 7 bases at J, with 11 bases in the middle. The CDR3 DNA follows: TGTGCCAGCAGTTACGAACGGAGTGGTGAAAAACTGTTTTTT. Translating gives CASSYERSGEKLFF.

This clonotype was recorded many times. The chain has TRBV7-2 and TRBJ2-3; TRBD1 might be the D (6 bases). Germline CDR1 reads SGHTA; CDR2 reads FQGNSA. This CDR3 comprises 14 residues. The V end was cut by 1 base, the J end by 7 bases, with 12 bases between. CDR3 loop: CASSLGQARYTQYF. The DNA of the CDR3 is TGTGCCAGCAGCTTAGGACAGGCCCGTTATACGCAGTATTTT.

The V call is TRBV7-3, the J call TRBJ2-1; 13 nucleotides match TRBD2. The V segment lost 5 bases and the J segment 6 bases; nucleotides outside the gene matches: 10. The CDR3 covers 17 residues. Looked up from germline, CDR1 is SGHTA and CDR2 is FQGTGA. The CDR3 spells CASSPYPGTSGTNEQFF. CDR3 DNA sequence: TGTGCCAGCAGCCCGTACCCAGGGACTAGCGGGACCAATGAGCAGTTCTTC.

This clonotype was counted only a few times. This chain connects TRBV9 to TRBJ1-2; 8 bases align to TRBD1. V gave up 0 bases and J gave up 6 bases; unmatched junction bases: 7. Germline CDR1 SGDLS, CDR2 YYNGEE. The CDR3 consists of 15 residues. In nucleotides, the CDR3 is TGTGCCAGCAGCGTAGCCCTAGGACAGGGCGATGGCTACACCTTC. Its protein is CASSVALGQGDGYTF.

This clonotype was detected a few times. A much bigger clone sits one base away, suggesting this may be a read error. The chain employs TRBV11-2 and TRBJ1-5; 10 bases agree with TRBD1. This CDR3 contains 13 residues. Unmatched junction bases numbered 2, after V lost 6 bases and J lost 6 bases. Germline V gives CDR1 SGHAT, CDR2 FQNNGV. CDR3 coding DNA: TGTGCCAGCAGTCGGGACAGGGGTCAGCCCCAGCATTTT. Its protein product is CASSRDRGQPQHF. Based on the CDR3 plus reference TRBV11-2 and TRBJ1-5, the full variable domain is EAGVAQSPRYKIIEKRQSVAFWCNPISGHATLYWYQQILGQGPKLLIQFQNNGVVDDSQLPKDRFSAERLKGVDSTLKIQPAKLEDSAVYLCASSRDRGQPQHFGDGTRLSIL.

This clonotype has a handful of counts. As DNA, the CDR3 is TGTGCCAGCAGCAGGGAAGGGAACACTGAAGCTTTCTTT. Translation gives CASSREGNTEAFF. The rearrangement uses TRBV7-3 and TRBJ1-1; D ambiguous. This CDR3 region has 13 residues. Germline lookup yields CDR1 SGHTA and CDR2 FQGTGA. V was shortened by 5 bases and J by 1 base, with 8 bases between the two germline ends.

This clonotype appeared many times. CDR3 loop: CASSRGGYQETQYF. The CDR3 region has the DNA TGTGCCAGTAGTAGGGGCGGGTACCAAGAGACCCAGTACTTC. The J gene is TRBJ2-5, the V gene TRBV19; perhaps D is TRBD1 or TRBD2 (5 bases each). Trimming removed 4 bases at V and 0 bases at J, with 9 bases between. CDR3 length: 14 amino acids. CDR1 and CDR2 (germline): LNHDA, SQIVND (reference sequence). The full variable domain, rest sourced from reference TRBV19 and TRBJ2-5, is DGGITQSPKYLFRKEGQNVTLSCEQNLNHDAMYWYRQDPGQGLRLIYYSQIVNDFQKGDIAEGYSVSREKKESFPLTVTSAQKNPTAFYLCASSRGGYQETQYFGPGTRLLVL.

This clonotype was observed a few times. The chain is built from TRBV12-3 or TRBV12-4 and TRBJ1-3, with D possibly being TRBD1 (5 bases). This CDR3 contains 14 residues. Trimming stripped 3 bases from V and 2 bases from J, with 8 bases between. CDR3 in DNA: TGTGCCAGCAGTTTTGGAGGGGCTGGAAACACCATATATTTT. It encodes CASSFGGAGNTIYF.